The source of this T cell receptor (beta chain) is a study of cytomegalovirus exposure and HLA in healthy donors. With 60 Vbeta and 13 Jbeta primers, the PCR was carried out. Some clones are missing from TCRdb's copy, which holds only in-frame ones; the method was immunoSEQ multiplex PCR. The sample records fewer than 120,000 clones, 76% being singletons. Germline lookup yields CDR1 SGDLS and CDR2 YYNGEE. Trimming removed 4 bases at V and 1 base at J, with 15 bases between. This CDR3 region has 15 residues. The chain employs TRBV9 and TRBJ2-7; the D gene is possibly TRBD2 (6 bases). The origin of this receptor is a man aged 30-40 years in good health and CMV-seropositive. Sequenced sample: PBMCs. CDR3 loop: CASSPGAGRSYEQYF. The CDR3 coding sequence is TGTGCCAGCAGCCCCGGGGCGGGGAGGTCCTACGAGCAGTACTTC.